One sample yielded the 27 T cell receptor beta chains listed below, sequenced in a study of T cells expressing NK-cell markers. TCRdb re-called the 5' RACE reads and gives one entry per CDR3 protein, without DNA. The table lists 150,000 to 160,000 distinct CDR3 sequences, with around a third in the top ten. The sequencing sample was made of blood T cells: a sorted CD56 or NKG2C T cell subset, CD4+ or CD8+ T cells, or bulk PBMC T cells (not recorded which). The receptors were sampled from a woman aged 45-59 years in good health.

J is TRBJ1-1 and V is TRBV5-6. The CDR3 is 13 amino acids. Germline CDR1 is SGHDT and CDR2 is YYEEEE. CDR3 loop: CASSLRTALEAFF.

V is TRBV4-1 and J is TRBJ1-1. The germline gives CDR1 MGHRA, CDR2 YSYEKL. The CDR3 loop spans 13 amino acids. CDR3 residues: CASSQGTDTEAFF.

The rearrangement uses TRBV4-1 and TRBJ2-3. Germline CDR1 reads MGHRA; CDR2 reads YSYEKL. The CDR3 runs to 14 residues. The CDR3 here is CASSQVEGTDTQYF.

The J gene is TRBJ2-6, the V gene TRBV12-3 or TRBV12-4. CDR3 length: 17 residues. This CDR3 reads CASSLRLGGSGANVLTF.

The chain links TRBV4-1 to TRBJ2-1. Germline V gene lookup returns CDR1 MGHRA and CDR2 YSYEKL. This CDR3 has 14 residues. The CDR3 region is CASSHTGVGNEQFF.

The chain's CDR3 is CSAQTGFDGELFF. The chain is built from TRBV20-1 and TRBJ2-2; TCRdb gives TRBD1 as the D gene, but with no DNA this cannot be confirmed. CDR3 length equals 13 residues. Germline assignment: CDR1 DFQATT and CDR2 SNEGSKA (reference sequence).

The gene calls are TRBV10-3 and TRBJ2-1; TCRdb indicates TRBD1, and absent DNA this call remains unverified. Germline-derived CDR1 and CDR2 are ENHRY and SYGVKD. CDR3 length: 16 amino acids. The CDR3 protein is CAISPGSSSAYNEQFF.

This CDR3 reads CATSGYGTNSYNEQFF. The chain carries TRBV24-1 and TRBJ2-1; the D call from TCRdb, TRBD1, cannot be confirmed without DNA. CDR1 KGHDR and CDR2 SFDVKD come from the germline V gene. CDR3 length: 16 residues.

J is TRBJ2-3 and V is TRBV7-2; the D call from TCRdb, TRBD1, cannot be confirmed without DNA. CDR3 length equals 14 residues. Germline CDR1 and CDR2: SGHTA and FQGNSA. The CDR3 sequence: CASTHPGYTDTQYF.

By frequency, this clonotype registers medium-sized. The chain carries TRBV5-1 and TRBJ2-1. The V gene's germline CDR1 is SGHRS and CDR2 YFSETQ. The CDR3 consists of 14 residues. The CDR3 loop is CASSPDRSYNEQFF. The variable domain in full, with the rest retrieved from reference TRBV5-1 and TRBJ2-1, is KAGVTQTPRYLIKTRGQQVTLSCSPISGHRSVSWYQQTPGQGLQFLFEYFSETQRNKGNFPGRFSGRQFSNSRSEMNVSTLELGDSALYLCASSPDRSYNEQFFGPGTRLTVL.

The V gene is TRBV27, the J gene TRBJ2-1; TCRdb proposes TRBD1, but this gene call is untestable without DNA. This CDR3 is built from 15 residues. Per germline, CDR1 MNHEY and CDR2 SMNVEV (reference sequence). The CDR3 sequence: CASSGGQGPYNEQFF.

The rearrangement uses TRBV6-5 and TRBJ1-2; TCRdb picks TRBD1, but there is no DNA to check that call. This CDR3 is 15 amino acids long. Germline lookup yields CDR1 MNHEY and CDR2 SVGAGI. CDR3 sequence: CASSPGQGAFYGYTF.

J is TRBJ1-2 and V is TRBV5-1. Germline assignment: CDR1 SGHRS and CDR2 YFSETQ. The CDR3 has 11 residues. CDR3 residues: CASSLGVYYTF.

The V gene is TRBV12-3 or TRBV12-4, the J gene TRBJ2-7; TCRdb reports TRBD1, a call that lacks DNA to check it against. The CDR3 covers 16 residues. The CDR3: CASSYGQGGPLYEQYF.

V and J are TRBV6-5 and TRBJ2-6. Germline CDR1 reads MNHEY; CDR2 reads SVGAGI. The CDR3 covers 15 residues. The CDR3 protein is CASSPDGSGANVLTF.

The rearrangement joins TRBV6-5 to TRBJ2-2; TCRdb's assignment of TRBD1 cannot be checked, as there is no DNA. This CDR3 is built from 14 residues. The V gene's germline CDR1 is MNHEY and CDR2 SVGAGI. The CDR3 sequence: CASSWGQNTGELFF.

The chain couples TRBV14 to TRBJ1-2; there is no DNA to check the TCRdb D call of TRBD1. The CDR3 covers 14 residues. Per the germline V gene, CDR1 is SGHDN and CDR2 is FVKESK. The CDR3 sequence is CASSQDPRGDGYTF.

The CDR3 reads CASSSGVGGLGTDTQYF. The V gene is TRBV11-2, the J gene TRBJ2-3; TCRdb calls TRBD1, which cannot be checked without DNA. Germline-derived CDR1 and CDR2 are SGHAT and FQNNGV. This CDR3 is 17 amino acids long.

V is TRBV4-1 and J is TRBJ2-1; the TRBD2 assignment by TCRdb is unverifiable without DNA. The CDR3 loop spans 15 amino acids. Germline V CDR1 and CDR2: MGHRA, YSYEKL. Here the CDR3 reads CASSQGGRARGEQFF.

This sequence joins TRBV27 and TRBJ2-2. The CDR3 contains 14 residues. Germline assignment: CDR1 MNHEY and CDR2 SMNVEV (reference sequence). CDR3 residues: CASSLSTFTGELFF.

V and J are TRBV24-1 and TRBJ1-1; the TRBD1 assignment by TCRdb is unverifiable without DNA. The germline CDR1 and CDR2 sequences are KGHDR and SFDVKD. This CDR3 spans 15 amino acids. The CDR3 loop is CATSDPKTGVTEAFF.

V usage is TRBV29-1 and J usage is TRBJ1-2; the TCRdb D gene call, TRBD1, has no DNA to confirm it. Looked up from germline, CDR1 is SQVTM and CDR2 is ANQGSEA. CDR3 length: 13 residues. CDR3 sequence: CSAPKGQGYGYTF.

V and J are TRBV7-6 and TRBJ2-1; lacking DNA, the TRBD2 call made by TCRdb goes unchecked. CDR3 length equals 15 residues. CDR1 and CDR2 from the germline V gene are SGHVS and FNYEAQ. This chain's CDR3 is CASRQTSGTNDEQFF. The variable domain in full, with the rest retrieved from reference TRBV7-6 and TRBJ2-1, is GAGVSQSPRYKVTKRGQDVALRCDPISGHVSLYWYRQALGQGPEFLTYFNYEAQQDKSGLPNDRFSAERPEGSISTLTIQRTEQRDSAMYRCASRQTSGTNDEQFFGPGTRLTVL.

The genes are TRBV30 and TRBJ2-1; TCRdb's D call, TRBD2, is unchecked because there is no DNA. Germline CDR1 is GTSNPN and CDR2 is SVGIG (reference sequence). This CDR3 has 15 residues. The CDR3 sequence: CAWTQGTSGNNEQFF.

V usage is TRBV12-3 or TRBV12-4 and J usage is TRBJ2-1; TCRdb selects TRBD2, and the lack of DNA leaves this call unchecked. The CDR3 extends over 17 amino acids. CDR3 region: CASSSPSGRPTGNEQFF.

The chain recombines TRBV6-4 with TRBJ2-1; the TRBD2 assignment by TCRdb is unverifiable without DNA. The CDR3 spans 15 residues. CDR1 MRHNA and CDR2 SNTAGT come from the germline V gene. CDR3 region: CASSHGLANSNEQFF.

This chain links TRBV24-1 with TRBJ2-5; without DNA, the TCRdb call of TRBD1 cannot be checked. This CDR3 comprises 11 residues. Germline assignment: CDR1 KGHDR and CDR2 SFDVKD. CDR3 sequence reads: CPTDSQETQYF.